Below, 3 T cell receptor beta chains from the same sample are listed, as sequenced in a study of T cells in Graves' hyperthyroidism and ophthalmopathy. RNA transcripts provided the source from which TCR beta CDR3 regions were amplified. First-round RT-PCR of the TCR CDR3 relied on the HTBI primer set. From the multiplex PCR reads, TCRdb called clonotypes with MiXCR, one entry per CDR3 protein. Of roughly 500,000 distinct CDR3 sequences listed, 35% to 55% are singletons. Sequenced: peripheral blood or thyroid tissue (not recorded which). These receptors originate from an adult woman with Graves' disease, either hyperthyroidism or ophthalmopathy (not recorded which).

This clonotype was counted many times. This chain links TRBV9 with TRBJ2-7; TRBD2 matches at 11 bases. From germline, CDR1 is SGDLS and CDR2 YYNGEE. After removal of 3 bases from V and 2 bases from J, the junction contained 10 bases not matched to a gene. The length of the CDR3 is 17 residues. The CDR3 region is CASSAEASGRSPYEQYF. The CDR3 DNA reads as TGTGCCAGCAGCGCCGAGGCTAGCGGGAGGAGCCCCTACGAGCAGTACTTC.

The chain uses TRBV29-1 and TRBJ2-6; TRBD1 or TRBD2 may be the D gene (5 bases each). Germline V lookup: CDR1 SQVTM, CDR2 ANQGSEA. V was pared by 1 base and J by 1 base, with 20 bases between. The CDR3 covers 19 residues. The CDR3 sequence: CSVEGRGAKVGSGANVLTF. Written as DNA, the CDR3 is TGCAGCGTTGAAGGTCGGGGCGCGAAGGTAGGGTCTGGGGCCAACGTCCTGACTTTC.

V usage is TRBV27 and J usage is TRBJ2-5; D may be TRBD2 (6 bases). The germline V gene has CDR1 MNHEY and CDR2 SMNVEV (reference sequence). V was cut by 2 bases and J by 5 bases, with 12 bases left in between. The length of the CDR3 is 14 residues. DNA for the CDR3: TGTGCCAGCAGTTTAGGACTCCGGGAGGAGACCCAGTACTTC. This gives the protein CASSLGLREETQYF.